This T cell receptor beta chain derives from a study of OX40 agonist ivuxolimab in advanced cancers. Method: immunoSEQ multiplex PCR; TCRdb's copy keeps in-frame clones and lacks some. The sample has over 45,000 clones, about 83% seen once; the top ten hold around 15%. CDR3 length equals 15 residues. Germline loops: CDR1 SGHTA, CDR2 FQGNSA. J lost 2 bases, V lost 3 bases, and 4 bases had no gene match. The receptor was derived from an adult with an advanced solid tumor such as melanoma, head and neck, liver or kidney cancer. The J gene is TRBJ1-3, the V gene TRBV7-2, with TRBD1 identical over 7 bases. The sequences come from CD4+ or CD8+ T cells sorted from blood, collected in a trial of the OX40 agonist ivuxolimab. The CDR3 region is CASSFTGTAGNTIYF. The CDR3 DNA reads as TGTGCCAGCAGCTTTACCGGGACAGCTGGAAACACCATATATTTT.